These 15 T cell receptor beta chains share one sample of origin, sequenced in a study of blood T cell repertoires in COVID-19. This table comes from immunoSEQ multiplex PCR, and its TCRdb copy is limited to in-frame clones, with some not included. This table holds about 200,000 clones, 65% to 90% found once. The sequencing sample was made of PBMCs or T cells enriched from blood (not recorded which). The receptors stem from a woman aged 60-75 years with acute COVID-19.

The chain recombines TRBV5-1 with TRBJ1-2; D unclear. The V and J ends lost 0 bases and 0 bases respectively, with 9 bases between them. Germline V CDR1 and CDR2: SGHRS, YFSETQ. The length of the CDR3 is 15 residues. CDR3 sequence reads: CASSLEDGTNYGYTF. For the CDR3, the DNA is TGCGCCAGCAGCTTGGAGGACGGGACTAACTATGGCTACACCTTC.

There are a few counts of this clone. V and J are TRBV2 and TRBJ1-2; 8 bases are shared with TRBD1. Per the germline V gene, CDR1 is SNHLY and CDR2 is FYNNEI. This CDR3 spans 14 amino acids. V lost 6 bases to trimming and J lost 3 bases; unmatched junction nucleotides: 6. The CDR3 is CASRGQGVYYGYTF. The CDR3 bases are TGTGCCAGCAGAGGACAGGGCGTTTACTATGGCTACACCTTC.

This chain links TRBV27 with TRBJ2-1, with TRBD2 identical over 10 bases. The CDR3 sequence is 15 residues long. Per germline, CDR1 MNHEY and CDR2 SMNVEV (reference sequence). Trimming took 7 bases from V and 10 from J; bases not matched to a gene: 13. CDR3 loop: CASTPAGGQFGEQFF. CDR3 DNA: TGTGCCAGCACCCCAGCGGGGGGGCAGTTCGGCGAGCAGTTCTTC.

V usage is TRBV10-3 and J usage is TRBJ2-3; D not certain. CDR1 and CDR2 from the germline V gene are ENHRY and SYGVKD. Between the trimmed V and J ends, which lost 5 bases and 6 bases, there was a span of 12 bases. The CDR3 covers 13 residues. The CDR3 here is CAISTAPPDTQYF. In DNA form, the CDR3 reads TGTGCCATCAGTACAGCACCACCGGATACGCAGTATTTT.

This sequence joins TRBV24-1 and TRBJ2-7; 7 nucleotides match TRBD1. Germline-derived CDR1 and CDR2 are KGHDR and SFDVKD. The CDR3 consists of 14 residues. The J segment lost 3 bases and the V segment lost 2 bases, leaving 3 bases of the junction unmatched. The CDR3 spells CATSDSGTDYEQYF. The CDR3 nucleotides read TGTGCCACCAGTGATTCCGGGACAGACTACGAGCAGTACTTC.

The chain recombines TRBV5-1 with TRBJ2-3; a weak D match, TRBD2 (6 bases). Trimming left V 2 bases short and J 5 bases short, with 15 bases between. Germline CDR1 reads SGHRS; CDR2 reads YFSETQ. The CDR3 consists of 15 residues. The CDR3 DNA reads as TGCGCCAGCAGCTTAGCTAGCGCCCTTCAAGATACGCAGTATTTT. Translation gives CASSLASALQDTQYF.

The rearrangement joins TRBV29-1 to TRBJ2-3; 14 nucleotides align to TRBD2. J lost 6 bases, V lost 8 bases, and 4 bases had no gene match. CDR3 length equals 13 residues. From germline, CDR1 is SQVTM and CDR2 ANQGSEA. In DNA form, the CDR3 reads TGCAGCATCCGGACTAGCGGGGGGGATACGCAGTATTTT. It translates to CSIRTSGGDTQYF.

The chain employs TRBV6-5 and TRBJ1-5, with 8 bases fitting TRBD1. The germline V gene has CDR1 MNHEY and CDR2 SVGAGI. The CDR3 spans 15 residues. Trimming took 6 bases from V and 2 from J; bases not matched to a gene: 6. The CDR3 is CASRPPGGRNQPQHF. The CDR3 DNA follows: TGTGCCAGCAGGCCCCCAGGGGGCCGCAATCAGCCCCAGCATTTT.

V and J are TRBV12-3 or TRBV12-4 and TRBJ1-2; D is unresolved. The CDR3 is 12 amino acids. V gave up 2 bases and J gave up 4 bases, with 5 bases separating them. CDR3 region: CASSLYPYGYTF. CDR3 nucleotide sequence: TGTGCCAGCAGTTTATATCCCTATGGCTACACCTTC.

The CDR3 protein is CASSRSGGDQPQHF. Here the CDR3 DNA reads TGTGCCAGCAGCCGGTCCGGAGGGGATCAGCCCCAGCATTTT. The rearrangement links TRBV3-1 (or the pseudogene TRBV3-2) to TRBJ1-5; D might be TRBD1 (5 bases). This CDR3 has 14 amino acids. Trimming removed 4 bases from V and 5 bases from J, with 12 bases in between. From germline, CDR1 is LGHDT and CDR2 YNNKEL (reference sequence).

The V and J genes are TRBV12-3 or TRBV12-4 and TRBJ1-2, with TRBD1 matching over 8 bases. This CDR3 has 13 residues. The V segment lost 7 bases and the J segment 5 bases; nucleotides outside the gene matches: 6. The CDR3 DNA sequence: TGTGCCAGCAACTACAGGGGGGGGTATGGCTACACCTTC. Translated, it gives CASNYRGGYGYTF.

The CDR3 loop reads CASSPAGETQYF. CDR3 nucleotides: TGCGCCAGCAGTCCCGCCGGAGAGACCCAGTACTTC. The genes are TRBV5-1 and TRBJ2-5; D gene uncertain. The CDR3 has 12 residues. The V end was cut by 5 bases, the J end by 4 bases, with 9 bases between. Germline lookup yields CDR1 SGHRS and CDR2 YFSETQ.

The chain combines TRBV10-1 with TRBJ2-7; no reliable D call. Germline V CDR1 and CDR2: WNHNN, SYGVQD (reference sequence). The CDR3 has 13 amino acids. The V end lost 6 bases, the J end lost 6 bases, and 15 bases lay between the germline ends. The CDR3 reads CASSPSRLREQYF. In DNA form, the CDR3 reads TGCGCCAGCAGCCCCTCGAGGCTTCGCGAGCAGTACTTC.

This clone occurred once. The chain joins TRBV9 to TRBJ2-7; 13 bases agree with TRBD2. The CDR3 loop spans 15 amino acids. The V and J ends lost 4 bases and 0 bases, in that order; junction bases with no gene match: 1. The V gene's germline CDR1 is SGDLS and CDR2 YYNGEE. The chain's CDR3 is CASSRTSGSSYEQYF. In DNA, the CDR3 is TGTGCCAGCAGCCGGACTAGCGGGAGCTCCTACGAGCAGTACTTC.

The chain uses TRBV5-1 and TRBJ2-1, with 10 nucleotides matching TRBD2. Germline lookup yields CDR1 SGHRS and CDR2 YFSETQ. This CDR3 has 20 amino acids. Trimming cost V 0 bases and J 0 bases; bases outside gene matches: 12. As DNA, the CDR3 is TGCGCCAGCAGCTTGGTAGTTACTAGCGGGACGGGGAGCTCCTACAATGAGCAGTTCTTC. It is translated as CASSLVVTSGTGSSYNEQFF.